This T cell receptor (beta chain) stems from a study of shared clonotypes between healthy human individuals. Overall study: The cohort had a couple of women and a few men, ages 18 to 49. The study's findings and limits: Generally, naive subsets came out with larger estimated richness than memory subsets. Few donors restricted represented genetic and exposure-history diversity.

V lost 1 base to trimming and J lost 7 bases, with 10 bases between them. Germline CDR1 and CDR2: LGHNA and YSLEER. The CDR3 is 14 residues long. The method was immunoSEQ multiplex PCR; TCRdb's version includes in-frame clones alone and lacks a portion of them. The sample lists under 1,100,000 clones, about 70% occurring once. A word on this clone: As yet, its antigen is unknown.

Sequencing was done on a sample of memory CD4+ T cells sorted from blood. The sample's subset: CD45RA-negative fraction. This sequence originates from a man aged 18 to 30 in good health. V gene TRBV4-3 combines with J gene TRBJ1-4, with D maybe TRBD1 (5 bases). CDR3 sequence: CASSQAGRGEKLFF. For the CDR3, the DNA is TGCGCCAGCAGCCAAGCAGGAAGGGGTGAAAAACTGTTTTTT.